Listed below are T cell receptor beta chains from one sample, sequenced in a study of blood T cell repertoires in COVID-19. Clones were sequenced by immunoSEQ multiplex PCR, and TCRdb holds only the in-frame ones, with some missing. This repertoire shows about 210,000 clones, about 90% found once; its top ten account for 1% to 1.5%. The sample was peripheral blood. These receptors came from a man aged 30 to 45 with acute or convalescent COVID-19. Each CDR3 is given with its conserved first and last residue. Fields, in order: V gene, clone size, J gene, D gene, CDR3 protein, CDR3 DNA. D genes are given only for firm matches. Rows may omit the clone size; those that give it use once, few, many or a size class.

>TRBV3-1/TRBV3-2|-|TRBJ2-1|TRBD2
CASSQDPGLAGGKYNEQFF
TGTGCCAGCAGCCAAGACCCTGGACTAGCGGGAGGCAAATACAATGAGCAGTTCTTC
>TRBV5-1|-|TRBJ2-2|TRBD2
CASSLATSGMRITGELFF
TGCGCCAGCAGCTTGGCGACTAGCGGTATGAGAATCACCGGGGAGCTGTTTTTT
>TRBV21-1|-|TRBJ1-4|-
CAGDRTGSEKLFF
TGTGCCGGGGACAGGACAGGTTCCGAAAAACTGTTTTTT
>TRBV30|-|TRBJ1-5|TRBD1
CAWSRGFRGGGNQPQHF
TGTGCCTGGAGCCGGGGGTTTAGAGGGGGCGGCAATCAGCCCCAGCATTTT
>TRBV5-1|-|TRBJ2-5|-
CASSTLPGRGTETQYF
TGCGCCAGCAGCACTCTCCCAGGACGCGGGACAGAGACCCAGTACTTC
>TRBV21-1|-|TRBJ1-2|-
CASSSGTVYGYTF
TGTGCCAGCAGCAGCGGGACCGTCTATGGCTACACCTTC
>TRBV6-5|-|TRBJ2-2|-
CASSYSNVGAAGELFF
TGTGCCAGCAGTTACTCGAATGTGGGAGCGGCCGGGGAGCTGTTTTTT
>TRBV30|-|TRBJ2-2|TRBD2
CAWSVRQRGITGELFF
TGTGCCTGGAGTGTACGTCAGCGGGGAATCACCGGGGAGCTGTTTTTT
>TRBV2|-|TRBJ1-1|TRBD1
CARLPRQGTGYTEAFF
TGTGCCAGGCTCCCCAGACAGGGTACGGGTTACACTGAAGCTTTCTTT
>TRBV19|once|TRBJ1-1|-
CASKSRGNTEAFF
TGTGCCAGTAAGAGCAGGGGGAACACTGAAGCTTTCTTT
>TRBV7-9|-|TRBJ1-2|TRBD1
CASSTHDRGASSYGYTF
TGTGCCAGCAGCACCCACGACAGGGGGGCCTCAAGCTATGGCTACACCTTC
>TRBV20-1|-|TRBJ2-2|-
CSASLGAYTGELFF
TGCAGTGCTAGTCTGGGGGCTTACACCGGGGAGCTGTTTTTT
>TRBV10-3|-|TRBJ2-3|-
CAIMPRGTDTQYF
TGTGCCATCATGCCGCGAGGCACAGATACGCAGTATTTT
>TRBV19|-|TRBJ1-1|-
CASSGSRAGEAFF
TGTGCCAGTAGTGGGTCCAGGGCGGGAGAAGCTTTCTTT
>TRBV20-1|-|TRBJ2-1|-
CSANDRYNEQFF
TGCAGTGCTAATGACAGGTACAATGAGCAGTTCTTC
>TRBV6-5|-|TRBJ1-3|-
CASSLRGRGNTIYF
TGTGCCAGCAGCCTGCGGGGCAGAGGAAACACCATATATTTT
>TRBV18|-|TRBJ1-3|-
CASSMQGTSSGNTIYF
TGTGCCAGCTCAATGCAGGGGACGAGCTCTGGAAACACCATATATTTT
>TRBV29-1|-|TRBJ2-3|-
CSATTGFQTDTQYF
TGCAGCGCTACCACAGGATTTCAGACAGATACGCAGTATTTT
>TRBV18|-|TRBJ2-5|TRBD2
CASSPLPRTSGTPGETQYF
TGTGCCAGCTCACCTCTACCCCGGACTAGCGGGACCCCAGGGGAGACCCAGTACTTC
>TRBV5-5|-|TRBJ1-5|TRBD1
CASSDIGQGGGQPQHF
TGTGCCAGCAGCGATATAGGACAGGGGGGCGGTCAGCCCCAGCATTTT
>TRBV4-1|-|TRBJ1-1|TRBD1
CASTRDRSLNTEAFF
TGCGCCAGCACGCGGGACAGATCCTTGAACACTGAAGCTTTCTTT
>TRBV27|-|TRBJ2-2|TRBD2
CATKTSRGTGELFF
TGTGCCACCAAGACTAGCCGAGGCACCGGGGAGCTGTTTTTT
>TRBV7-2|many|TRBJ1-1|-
CASSFTRANTEAFF
TGTGCCAGCAGCTTTACGAGGGCGAACACTGAAGCTTTCTTT
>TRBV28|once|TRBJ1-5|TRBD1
CASIDRGGNQPQHF
TGTGCCAGCATCGACAGGGGAGGCAATCAGCCCCAGCATTTT
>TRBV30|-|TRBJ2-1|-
CAWSVGDWNNEQFF
TGTGCCTGGAGTGTAGGCGACTGGAACAATGAGCAGTTCTTC
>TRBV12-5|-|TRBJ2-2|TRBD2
CASGLGLAGANGELFF
TGTGCTAGTGGTTTAGGACTAGCGGGGGCTAACGGGGAGCTGTTTTTT
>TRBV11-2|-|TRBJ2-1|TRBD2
CASSLSGGLQVEQFF
TGTGCCAGCAGCTTGAGCGGGGGCCTCCAAGTTGAGCAGTTCTTC